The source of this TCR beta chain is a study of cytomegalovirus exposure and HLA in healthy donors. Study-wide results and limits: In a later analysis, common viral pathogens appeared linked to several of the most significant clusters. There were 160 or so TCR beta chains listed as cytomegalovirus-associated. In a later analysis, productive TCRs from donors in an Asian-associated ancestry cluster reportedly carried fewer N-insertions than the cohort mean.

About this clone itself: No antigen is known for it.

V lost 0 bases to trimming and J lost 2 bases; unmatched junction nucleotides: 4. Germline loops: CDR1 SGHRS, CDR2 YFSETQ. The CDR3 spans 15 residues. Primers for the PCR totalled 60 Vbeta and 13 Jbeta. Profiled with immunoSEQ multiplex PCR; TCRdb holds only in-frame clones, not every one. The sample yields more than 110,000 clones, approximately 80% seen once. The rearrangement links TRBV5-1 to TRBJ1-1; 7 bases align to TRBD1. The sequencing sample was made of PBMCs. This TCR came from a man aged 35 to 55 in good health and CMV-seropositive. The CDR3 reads CASSLERGRNTEAFF. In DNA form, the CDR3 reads TGCGCCAGCAGCTTGGAAAGGGGGCGAAACACTGAAGCTTTCTTT.